This T cell receptor beta chain is from a study of blood T cell repertoires in COVID-19. Study context: PBMCs, B-cell-depleted T cells, or T cells were the source of the cDNA or gDNA that made up the material.

Enrolled during active infection, Seattle patients were then followed longitudinally. This CDR3 spans 12 amino acids. Germline-derived CDR1 and CDR2 are LGHDT and YNNKEL (reference sequence). The V and J ends lost 4 bases and 4 bases respectively, with 8 bases between them. The authors' processing: Estimated nucleated cell counts came from reference gene primer amplification. Sequencing was performed with immunoSEQ multiplex PCR; in TCRdb, only in-frame clones are kept and a portion is missing. That table supplies the V and J calls and clone size; D and trimming were determined from the DNA. The sample lists approximately 530,000 clones; about 89% were seen once.

The sample comprised peripheral blood. The gene calls are TRBV3-1 (or the pseudogene TRBV3-2) and TRBJ2-7, with D hard to call. The TCR sequence derives from a woman in her forties or fifties with COVID-19, enrolled during active disease. The CDR3 sequence: CASSLAGYEQYF. Written as DNA, the CDR3 is TGTGCCAGCAGCCTCGCCGGTTACGAGCAGTACTTC.